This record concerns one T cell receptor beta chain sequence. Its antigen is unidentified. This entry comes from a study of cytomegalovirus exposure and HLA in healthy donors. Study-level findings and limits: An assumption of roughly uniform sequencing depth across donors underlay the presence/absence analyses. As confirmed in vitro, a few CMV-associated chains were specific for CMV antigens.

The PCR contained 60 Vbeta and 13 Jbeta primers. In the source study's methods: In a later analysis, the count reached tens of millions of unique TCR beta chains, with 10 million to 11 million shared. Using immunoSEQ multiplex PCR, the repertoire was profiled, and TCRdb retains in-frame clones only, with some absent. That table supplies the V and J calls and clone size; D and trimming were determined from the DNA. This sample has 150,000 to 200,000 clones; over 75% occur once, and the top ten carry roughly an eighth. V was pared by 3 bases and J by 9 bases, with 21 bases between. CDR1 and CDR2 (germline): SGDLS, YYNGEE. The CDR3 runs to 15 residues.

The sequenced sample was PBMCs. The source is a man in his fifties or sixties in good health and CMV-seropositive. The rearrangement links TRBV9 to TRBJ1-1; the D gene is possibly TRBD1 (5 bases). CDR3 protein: CASSANSDPRTKAFF. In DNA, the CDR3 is TGTGCCAGCAGCGCTAACAGTGACCCTCGGACAAAAGCTTTCTTT.